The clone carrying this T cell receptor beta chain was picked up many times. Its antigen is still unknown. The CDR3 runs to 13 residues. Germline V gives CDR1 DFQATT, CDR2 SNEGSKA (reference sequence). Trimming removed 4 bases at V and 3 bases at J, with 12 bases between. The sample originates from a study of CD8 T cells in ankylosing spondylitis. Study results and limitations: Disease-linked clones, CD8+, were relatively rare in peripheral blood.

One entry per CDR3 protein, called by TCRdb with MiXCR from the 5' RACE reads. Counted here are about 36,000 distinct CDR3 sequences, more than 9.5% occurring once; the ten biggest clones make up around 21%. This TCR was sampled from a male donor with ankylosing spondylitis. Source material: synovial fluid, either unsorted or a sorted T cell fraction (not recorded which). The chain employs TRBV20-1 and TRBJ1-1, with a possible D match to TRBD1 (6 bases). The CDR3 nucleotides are TGCAGTGCTATTCGGGGGGCGGACACTGAAGCTTTCTTT. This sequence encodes CSAIRGADTEAFF.